This T cell receptor beta chain derives from a study of T cells expressing NK-cell markers. Libraries used 5'RACE template switching adding universal primer site and UMIs. From its re-call of the 5' RACE reads, TCRdb lists each CDR3 protein once, without DNA. This table lists about 390,000 distinct CDR3 sequences. CDR3 length: 14 amino acids. CDR1 and CDR2 from the germline V gene are ENHRY and SYGVKD. This chain joins TRBV10-3 and TRBJ2-1; TCRdb designates TRBD2, a call that cannot be tested without DNA. This sequence was found in a woman aged 45-59 years in good health. Input material: blood T cells: a sorted CD56 or NKG2C T cell subset, CD4+ or CD8+ T cells, or bulk PBMC T cells (not recorded which). CDR3 protein: CAISGTSGEGEQFF.